Following are 19 T cell receptor beta chains from one sample sequenced in a study of immune characteristics of hereditary and idiopathic chronic pancreatitis. The table came from immunoSEQ multiplex PCR; TCRdb's copy has only in-frame clones and leaves some out. The sample lists 11,000 to 15,000 clones, less than 75% occurring once. Patients having total pancreatectomy with islet autotransplantation provided the chronic pancreatitis pancreas tissue. Specimen: pancreas tissue with hereditary chronic pancreatitis. The receptors derive from a human donor with chronic pancreatitis.

This rearrangement joins TRBV3-1 (or the pseudogene TRBV3-2) to TRBJ1-2; D is undetermined. Germline lookup yields CDR1 LGHDT and CDR2 YNNKEL (reference sequence). The CDR3 length is 14 residues. V was pared by 4 bases and J by 6 bases, with 15 bases between. CDR3: CASSLRTPPNGYTF. DNA for the CDR3: TGTGCCAGCAGCCTGAGAACTCCTCCCAATGGCTACACCTTC.

The rearrangement links TRBV3-1 (or the pseudogene TRBV3-2) to TRBJ1-5; 7 bases fit TRBD1. The CDR3 is 16 amino acids. Germline loops: CDR1 LGHDT, CDR2 YNNKEL (reference sequence). Losses at the gene ends were 1 base for V and 7 bases for J; bases not matched to a gene: 10. CDR3 sequence (DNA): TGTGCCAGCAGCCAAGGGGGGACAGTGGGGGGCCAGCCCCAGCATTTT. Protein sequence: CASSQGGTVGGQPQHF.

The J gene is TRBJ2-3, the V gene TRBV6-5, with D perhaps TRBD1 or TRBD2 (5 bases each). The CDR3 runs to 16 residues. The germline gives CDR1 MNHEY, CDR2 SVGAGI. V gave up 0 bases and J gave up 5 bases, with 15 bases separating them. For the CDR3, the DNA is TGTGCCAGCAGTTACTCCGGACGGGGCCTTCGAGATACGCAGTATTTT. Translating it yields CASSYSGRGLRDTQYF.

The V call is TRBV6-6, the J call TRBJ1-4, with TRBD1 matching 7 bases. Per the germline V gene, CDR1 is MNHNY and CDR2 is SVGAGI (reference sequence). This CDR3 contains 15 residues. The junction had 9 bases not matched to a gene; V was cut back by 7 bases and J by 4 bases. DNA for the CDR3: TGTGCCAGCAACGCACCGGGACAGCTTAATGAAAAACTGTTTTTT. This translates into CASNAPGQLNEKLFF.

CDR3 amino acids: CASSLRGVDRYGYTF. The CDR3 nucleotides read TGTGCCAGCAGCTTGAGGGGAGTGGATCGCTATGGCTACACCTTC. V and J are TRBV5-6 and TRBJ1-2; perhaps TRBD1 as D (5 bases). Germline values: CDR1 SGHDT, CDR2 YYEEEE. Deletions cut 1 base from V and 4 bases from J, with 14 bases between. The CDR3 spans 15 residues.

This clone came up a few times. This rearrangement joins TRBV6-6 to TRBJ2-7, with 11 bases identical to TRBD1. V dropped 0 bases and J dropped 7; count of bases not matched to a gene: 8. This CDR3 comprises 16 residues. The germline gives CDR1 MNHNY, CDR2 SVGAGI (reference sequence). The CDR3 loop reads CASSYSVDRGLAEQYF. CDR3 nucleotides: TGTGCCAGCAGTTACTCCGTGGACAGGGGGCTTGCTGAGCAGTACTTC.

The J gene is TRBJ1-1, the V gene TRBV29-1, with D unresolved. The CDR3 consists of 11 residues. Germline V gene sequence: CDR1 SQVTM, CDR2 ANQGSEA. V lost 5 bases and J 13 bases, leaving 17 bases between the germline ends. CDR3: CSVNKLPGGFF. The CDR3 nucleotides are TGCAGCGTTAATAAGCTCCCAGGAGGTTTCTTT.

Here the CDR3 reads CASSVGTGGPDTQYF. The DNA for the CDR3 is TGTGCCAGCAGCGTGGGGACAGGGGGCCCCGATACGCAGTATTTT. The chain is built from TRBV9 and TRBJ2-3, with 12 bases aligning to TRBD1. Losses at the gene ends were 2 bases for V and 6 bases for J; bases not matched to a gene: 4. CDR1 and CDR2 (germline): SGDLS, YYNGEE. The CDR3 consists of 15 residues.

The V call is TRBV19, the J call TRBJ2-7; TRBD1 is a possible D gene (5 bases). Trimming left V 9 bases short and J 6 bases short, with 15 bases between. The CDR3 extends over 12 amino acids. CDR1 LNHDA and CDR2 SQIVND come from the germline V gene (reference sequence). CDR3 coding DNA: TGTGCCAGCTCAGGGTGGTTTGGCGAGCAGTACTTC. Its translation is CASSGWFGEQYF.

The CDR3 nucleotides read TGTGCCAGCAGCTTAGGGCGCGGGGCTAGCGTCAGGGATGAGCAGTTCTTC. Its translation is CASSLGRGASVRDEQFF. The rearrangement joins TRBV7-6 to TRBJ2-1; D may be TRBD2 (6 bases). Per the germline V gene, CDR1 is SGHVS and CDR2 is FNYEAQ. This CDR3 comprises 17 residues. V was pared by 1 base and J by 8 bases, with 21 bases between. Together with reference TRBV7-6 and TRBJ2-1, the CDR3 gives the full variable domain: GAGVSQSPRYKVTKRGQDVALRCDPISGHVSLYWYRQALGQGPEFLTYFNYEAQQDKSGLPNDRFSAERPEGSISTLTIQRTEQRDSAMYRCASSLGRGASVRDEQFFGPGTRLTVL.

CDR3 protein: CASSRAPTGTGNYGYTF. In DNA, the CDR3 is TGTGCCAGCTCGCGAGCCCCGACCGGGACAGGCAACTATGGCTACACCTTC. The chain couples TRBV18 to TRBJ1-2, with TRBD1 matching over 8 bases. CDR3 length equals 17 residues. Germline CDR1 is KGHSH and CDR2 is LQKENI. Trimming cost V 6 bases and J 2 bases; bases outside gene matches: 14.

The chain has TRBV6-1 and TRBJ2-1; a weak D match, TRBD2 (5 bases). The CDR3 covers 14 residues. Trimming shortened V by 1 base and J by 6 bases, and 10 bases separated the two germline ends. Germline V gene lookup returns CDR1 MNHNS and CDR2 SASEGT. The CDR3 DNA follows: TGTGCCAGCAGTGAAGAGGGAACTAGCAATGAGCAGTTCTTC. This encodes CASSEEGTSNEQFF.

The chain recombines TRBV7-2 with TRBJ2-5; 10 bases agree with TRBD2. The ends lost 5 bases at V and 2 bases at J; junction bases unmatched: 5. The CDR3 runs to 15 residues. The germline CDR1 and CDR2 sequences are SGHTA and FQGNSA. CDR3 nucleotides: TGTGCCAGCAGCCTAAGACTAGCGGGTCAAGAGACCCAGTACTTC. Translation: CASSLRLAGQETQYF.

This chain links TRBV2 with TRBJ2-3, with 9 bases aligning to TRBD2. With 7 bases clipped from V and 3 bases from J, the junction kept 11 bases outside the gene matches. CDR1 and CDR2 (germline): SNHLY, FYNNEI. CDR3 length: 16 amino acids. In DNA form, the CDR3 reads TGTGCCAGCATGTGGCTAGCGGGATTCTGGACAGATACGCAGTATTTT. This gives the protein CASMWLAGFWTDTQYF.

This clone is labeled medium-sized. The V call is TRBV3-1 (or the pseudogene TRBV3-2), the J call TRBJ1-1, with no clear D. CDR1 is LGHDT and CDR2 is YNNKEL in the germline V gene (reference sequence). V shed 2 bases and J shed 5 bases, with 18 bases lying between them. The CDR3 covers 16 residues. DNA of the CDR3: TGTGCCAGCAGCCAATTAGGATCTTCGTTGTGGACTGAAGCTTTCTTT. Its translation: CASSQLGSSLWTEAFF.

This clone ranks as medium-sized. J is TRBJ1-1 and V is TRBV2, with D possibly being TRBD1 (6 bases). This CDR3 spans 15 amino acids. Germline loops: CDR1 SNHLY, CDR2 FYNNEI. Trimming stripped 4 bases from V and 4 bases from J, with 16 bases between. CDR3 in amino acids: CASSASTGRGTEAFF. The CDR3 bases are TGTGCCAGCAGTGCTTCGACAGGTCGTGGCACTGAAGCTTTCTTT. Filled out from reference TRBV2 and TRBJ1-1, the complete variable domain reads EPEVTQTPSHQVTQMGQEVILRCVPISNHLYFYWYRQILGQKVEFLVSFYNNEISEKSEIFDDQFSVERPDGSNFTLKIRSTKLEDSAMYFCASSASTGRGTEAFFGQGTRLTVV.

This clone was counted once. V is TRBV6-4 and J is TRBJ2-2, with 7 bases lining up with TRBD1. With 2 bases clipped from V and 7 bases from J, the junction kept 1 base outside the gene matches. In germline, CDR1 is MRHNA, CDR2 SNTAGT. This CDR3 comprises 13 residues. The CDR3, as DNA: TGTGCCAGCAGTGACAGGGGGCACGGGGAGCTGTTTTTT. Its translation: CASSDRGHGELFF.

This chain joins TRBV6-5 and TRBJ2-4; D gene ambiguous. Germline values: CDR1 MNHEY, CDR2 SVGAGI. The V and J ends lost 0 bases and 0 bases respectively, with 9 bases between them. The CDR3 covers 16 residues. CDR3 loop: CASSYSSRLAKNIQYF. CDR3 DNA sequence: TGTGCCAGCAGTTACTCCTCGCGGCTAGCCAAAAACATTCAGTACTTC.

J is TRBJ1-4 and V is TRBV18; 9 nucleotides align to TRBD1. The J segment lost 8 bases and the V segment lost 3 bases, leaving 4 bases of the junction unmatched. The germline CDR1 and CDR2 sequences are KGHSH and LQKENI. CDR3 length: 14 residues. The CDR3 region has the DNA TGTGCCAGCTCACCGGGACAGGGAGGAGAAAAACTGTTTTTT. Protein product: CASSPGQGGEKLFF.